This TCR beta chain was observed in a study of CD8 T cells in ankylosing spondylitis. Study-wide results and caveats: Characteristic of ankylosing spondylitis blood, it appeared, was a TCR beta motif comprising roughly 8 highly homologous variants. Reportedly, disease-linked clones are significantly enriched in ankylosing spondylitis patients' matched synovial fluid.

CDR3 length equals 16 residues. The V gene's germline CDR1 is MNHEY and CDR2 SMNVEV (reference sequence). V was pared by 5 bases and J by 3 bases, with 9 bases of the junction left unmatched. This clonotype occurred many times. Its antigen is not known. Quantitative molecular-barcoded 5'-RACE generated the TCR beta libraries. Using its own MiXCR run on the 5' RACE reads, TCRdb lists one record per CDR3 protein. The table shows about 160,000 distinct CDR3 sequences, with 15% to 20% occurring only once. This sequence joins TRBV27 and TRBJ2-1, with 8 bases matching TRBD2. Sequencing used blood, either unsorted or a sorted T cell fraction (not recorded which). The receptor comes from a male donor with ankylosing spondylitis or in good health (not recorded which). CDR3 coding DNA: TGTGCCAGCAGTCCCCCGGGACTAGTGTTCTACAATGAGCAGTTCTTC. Protein sequence: CASSPPGLVFYNEQFF.